This T cell receptor beta chain was sequenced during a study of cytomegalovirus exposure and HLA in healthy donors. The PCR made use of 60 Vbeta and 13 Jbeta primers. Sequencing used immunoSEQ multiplex PCR; TCRdb keeps in-frame clones, though not all of them. The data show more than 100,000 clones, with about 73% seen just once and around 4.5% held by the top ten. Sequences were obtained from PBMCs. The origin of this receptor is a woman aged 40-49 years in good health and CMV-seronegative.

For the CDR3, the DNA is TGTGCCAGCAGTTTTGACTGGAAAACGGTCGCGTCCTATAATTCACCCCTCCACTTT. It codes for CASSFDWKTVASYNSPLHF. V gene TRBV27 combines with J gene TRBJ1-6; D is undetermined. V shed 3 bases and J shed 1 base, with 19 bases lying between them. Germline V lookup: CDR1 MNHEY, CDR2 SMNVEV (reference sequence). CDR3 length equals 19 residues.